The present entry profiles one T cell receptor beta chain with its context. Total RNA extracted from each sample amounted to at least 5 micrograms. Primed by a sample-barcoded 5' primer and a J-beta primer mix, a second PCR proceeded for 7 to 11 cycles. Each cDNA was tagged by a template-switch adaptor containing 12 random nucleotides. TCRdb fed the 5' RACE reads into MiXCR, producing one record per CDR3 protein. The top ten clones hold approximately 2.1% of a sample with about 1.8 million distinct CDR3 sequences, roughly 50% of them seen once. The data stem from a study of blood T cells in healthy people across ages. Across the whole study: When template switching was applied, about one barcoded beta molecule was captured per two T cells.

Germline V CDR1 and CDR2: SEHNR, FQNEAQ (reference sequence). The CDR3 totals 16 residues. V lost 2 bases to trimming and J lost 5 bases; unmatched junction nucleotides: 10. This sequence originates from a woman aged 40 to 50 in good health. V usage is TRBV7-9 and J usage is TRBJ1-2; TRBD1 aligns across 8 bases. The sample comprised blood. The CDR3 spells CASSLHSGQATYGYTF. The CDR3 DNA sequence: TGTGCCAGCAGCTTACACTCGGGACAGGCTACTTATGGCTACACCTTC.